Sequencing of this TCR beta chain was carried out in a study of T cell clonality in common variable immunodeficiency (dated by TCRdb to the mid-2010s). The paper's findings and limits, for the study overall: CVID TCRbeta sequences were reported to have fewer deletions and N-nucleotide insertions and to lack highly modified clones with 13 or more V deletions. Healthy controls shared more TCRbeta clones with each other than CVID subjects shared among themselves (p < 0.0001). TCRbeta clonality was higher in CVID subjects than in healthy controls (t-test p = 0.018), and the increase was most characteristic of about a third of subjects. Correlations between repertoire features and clinical complications were limited by patient heterogeneity within the CVID cohort. According to the authors, figuring out what caused the increased clonality in CVID would require sequencing the repertoires of T cell subpopulations. Even though DNA input was equal, the average per sample came to 80,000 to 100,000 unique sequences for controls compared with roughly 30,000 for CVID samples.

V loses 4 bases, J loses 4 bases, and the germline ends lie 12 bases apart. CDR1 and CDR2, per the germline V gene (reference sequence), are SGHNT and YYREEE. The CDR3 runs 14 amino acids, cysteine and phenylalanine included. Only the CDR3 bases that were read are kept: 33 of them, in frame from base 1. CVID samples and control samples contributed equivalent amounts of genomic DNA as sequencing input. For every sample, a 60 bp segment covering the rearranged TCRbeta CDR3 region was amplified and then sequenced. The immunoSEQ assay, a bias-corrected multiplex PCR combined with high-throughput sequencing, was used for TCRbeta amplification. The paper's processing steps were these. Every unique nucleotide sequence was considered a clone and was annotated with V, D and J genes, copy number and frequency. Sequences were labeled productive if in frame, and non-productive if out of frame or containing stop codons. As previously described, Shannon's entropy was used to calculate clonality. The predicted amino acid sequences of productive clones were used to derive mean CDR3 Kyte-Doolittle hydropathy. Hierarchical clustering of scaled V gene usage was performed with the R hclust function using Manhattan distance and complete linkage. Sharing of clones by CDR3 amino acid sequence was evaluated by resampling 12 repertoires per group over 100 rounds. The repertoires were searched for over 55 published EBV-specific and roughly 240 published CMV-specific TCRbeta sequences. A couple of CVID samples that yielded fewer than 10,000 sequences were excluded from the analysis, so approximately 40 CVID repertoires were retained. TCRdb obtained this table from immuneACCESS and retained in-frame rearrangements with V and J assigned. These tables miss some clones; where compared with another copy, unresolved V genes account for less than half of the shortfall, and the remainder is unexplained. V, J and clone size are those of that table, while D and trimming were read from the DNA. This sample has approximately 51,000 clones, none of them a singleton. The leading ten clones occupy approximately 6.3% of the sample.

At least ten counts were recorded for this clone. Its antigen remains unidentified. The observed sequence ends 3 residues before the CDR3 terminus, with the missing tail filled in from the germline J gene. Both CVID patients and healthy controls were predominantly of Caucasian heritage. Heparinized peripheral whole blood samples of roughly 5 to 8 ml were obtained from each donor. Genomic DNA from adults with common variable immune deficiency (CVID) and from healthy adult controls was the source for sequencing TCRbeta CDR3 repertoires. The control group comprised some 22 healthy adult volunteers, approximately twelve female and about ten male, aged about 20 to 70 years with a mean age of roughly 35. Diluted blood was density-centrifuged over Hypaque 1077 or Ficoll-Paque to isolate peripheral blood mononuclear cells. Genomic DNA was obtained from unsorted mononuclear cells through either Qiagen column purification or a centrifugation-based method.

The rearranged segments are TRBV5-4 and TRBJ1-3; there is no confident call for the D gene. What was sequenced was peripheral blood mononuclear cells. This receptor was obtained from a person between 18 and 75 years old in good health. The CDR3 reads as follows: CASSPTLGGNTIYF. CDR3 DNA (partial): TGTGCCAGCAGCCCGACCCTGGGCGGAAACACC. When the CDR3 is completed using the reference TRBV5-4 and TRBJ1-3 genes on either side, the full variable domain is ETGVTQSPTHLIKTRGQQVTLRCSSQSGHNTVSWYQQALGQGPQFIFQYYREEENGRGNFPPRFSGLQFPNYSSELNVNALELDDSALYLCASSPTLGGNTIYFGEGSWLTVV.